The subject of this entry is one T cell receptor (beta chain). The sample originates from a study of T cell responses to AZD1222 COVID-19 vaccine. CDR3 size: 16 residues. Germline CDR1 and CDR2: SGHVS and FNYEAQ. V was shortened by 1 base and J by 0 bases, with 10 bases between the two germline ends. Repertoires were generated with immunoSEQ multiplex PCR, while TCRdb's copy carries only in-frame clones and drops some. The repertoire has roughly 150,000 clones, 92% of them found once; the top ten carry 0.9% to 1.2%. The TCR sequence derives from an adult who received the AZD1222 COVID-19 vaccine. The sample here was peripheral blood, taken 28 days after the second AZD1222 dose. This chain links TRBV7-6 with TRBJ1-3; D gene ambiguous. The CDR3 bases are TGTGCCAGCAGCTTAGATCCACCGGGCTCTGGAAACACCATATATTTT. It yields the protein CASSLDPPGSGNTIYF.